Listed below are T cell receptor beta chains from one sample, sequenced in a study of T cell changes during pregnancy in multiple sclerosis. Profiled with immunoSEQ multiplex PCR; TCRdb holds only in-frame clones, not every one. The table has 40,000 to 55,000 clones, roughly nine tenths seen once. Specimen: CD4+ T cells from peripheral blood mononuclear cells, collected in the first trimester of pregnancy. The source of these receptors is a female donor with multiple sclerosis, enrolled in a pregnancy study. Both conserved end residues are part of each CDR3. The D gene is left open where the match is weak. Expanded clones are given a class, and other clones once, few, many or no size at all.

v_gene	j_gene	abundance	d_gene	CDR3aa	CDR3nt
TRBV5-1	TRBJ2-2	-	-	CASSLVGTPNTGELFF	TGCGCCAGCAGCTTGGTCGGGACACCGAACACCGGGGAGCTGTTTTTT
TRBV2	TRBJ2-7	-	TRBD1	CASRGTGEVYEQYF	TGTGCCAGCAGGGGGACAGGGGAGGTTTACGAGCAGTACTTC
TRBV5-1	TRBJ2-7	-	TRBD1	CASSLGTGLWEQYF	TGCGCCAGCAGCTTGGGGACAGGGTTGTGGGAGCAGTACTTC
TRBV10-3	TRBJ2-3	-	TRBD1	CAISGGQGPTDTQYF	TGTGCCATCAGCGGGGGACAGGGACCAACAGATACGCAGTATTTT
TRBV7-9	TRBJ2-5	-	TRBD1	CASSLARGQGKTQYF	TGTGCCAGCAGCTTAGCGCGGGGACAGGGAAAGACCCAGTACTTC
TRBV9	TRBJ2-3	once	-	CASSVAVPGGTDTQYF	TGTGCCAGCAGCGTAGCAGTCCCAGGGGGCACAGATACGCAGTATTTT
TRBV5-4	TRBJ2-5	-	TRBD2	CASSPPGGRQETQYF	TGTGCCAGCAGCCCGCCGGGGGGTCGGCAAGAGACCCAGTACTTC
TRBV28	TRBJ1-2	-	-	CASSSDIFTYGYTF	TGTGCCAGCAGTTCGGACATTTTTACCTATGGCTACACCTTC
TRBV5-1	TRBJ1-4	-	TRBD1	CASSLARGHEKLFF	TGCGCCAGCAGCTTGGCAAGGGGGCATGAAAAACTGTTTTTT
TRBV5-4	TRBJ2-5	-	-	CASSPGYEDAQYF	TGTGCCAGCAGCCCGGGATACGAGGACGCCCAGTACTTC
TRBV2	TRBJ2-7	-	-	CASMATGASYEQYF	TGTGCCAGCATGGCGACAGGAGCCTCCTACGAGCAGTACTTC
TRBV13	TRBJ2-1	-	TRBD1	CASSLDGQGAGNEQFF	TGTGCCAGCAGCTTAGATGGACAGGGGGCGGGGAATGAGCAGTTCTTC
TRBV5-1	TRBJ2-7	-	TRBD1	CASSSVTGASTKGQYF	TGCGCCAGCAGCTCGGTGACAGGGGCTTCTACTAAAGGGCAGTACTTC
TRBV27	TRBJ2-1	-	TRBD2	CASSLGSGRALSYNEQFF	TGTGCCAGCTCCCTTGGAAGCGGGAGGGCCCTATCCTACAATGAGCAGTTCTTC
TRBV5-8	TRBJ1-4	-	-	CASSVTGPEKLFF	TGTGCCAGCAGCGTGACAGGTCCCGAAAAACTGTTTTTT
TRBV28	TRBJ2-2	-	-	CASSPQVSGFDGELFF	TGTGCCAGCAGTCCCCAGGTTTCCGGATTCGACGGGGAGCTGTTTTTT
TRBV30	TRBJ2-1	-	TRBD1	CAWSFDRDRFF	TGTGCCTGGAGCTTCGACAGGGACCGGTTCTTC
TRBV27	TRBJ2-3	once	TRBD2	CASSLSGSIDTQYF	TGTGCCAGCAGCCTTAGCGGGAGTATCGATACGCAGTATTTT
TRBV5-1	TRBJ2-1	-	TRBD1	CASSYGTANEQFF	TGCGCCAGCAGCTACGGGACAGCCAATGAGCAGTTCTTC
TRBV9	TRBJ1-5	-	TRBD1	CASSVGAGGSQPQHF	TGTGCCAGCAGCGTAGGGGCAGGGGGAAGTCAGCCCCAGCATTTT
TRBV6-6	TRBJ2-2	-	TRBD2	CASSRLAGAGELFF	TGTGCCAGCAGCCGACTAGCGGGGGCCGGGGAGCTGTTTTTT
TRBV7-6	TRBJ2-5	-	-	CASSLQEQETQYF	TGTGCCAGCAGCTTACAAGAGCAAGAGACCCAGTACTTC
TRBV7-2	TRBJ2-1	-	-	CASSLDVRATNEQFF	TGTGCCAGCAGCTTAGATGTGCGGGCGACCAATGAGCAGTTCTTC
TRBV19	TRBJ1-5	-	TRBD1	CASSPPTGFSSNQPQHF	TGTGCCAGTAGTCCCCCGACAGGGTTTAGTAGCAATCAGCCCCAGCATTTT
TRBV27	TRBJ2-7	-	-	CASRRGQSYEQYF	TGTGCCAGCAGGCGAGGACAGAGCTACGAGCAGTACTTC
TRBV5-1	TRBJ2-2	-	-	CASSLGSANTGELFF	TGCGCCAGCAGCTTGGGGTCGGCGAACACCGGGGAGCTGTTTTTT
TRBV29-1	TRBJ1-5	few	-	CSVETGVNQPQHF	TGCAGCGTTGAAACAGGCGTCAATCAGCCCCAGCATTTT
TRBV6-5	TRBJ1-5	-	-	CASSPMEHQPQHF	TGTGCCAGCAGTCCTATGGAGCACCAGCCCCAGCATTTT
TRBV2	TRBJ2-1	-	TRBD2	CASRETSVSYNEQFF	TGTGCCAGCAGAGAGACTAGCGTTTCCTACAATGAGCAGTTCTTC
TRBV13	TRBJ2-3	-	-	CASSLWASETPEGTDTQYF	TGTGCCAGCAGCTTATGGGCTAGCGAGACCCCCGAGGGCACAGATACGCAGTATTTT
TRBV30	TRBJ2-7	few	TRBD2	CALHPGGYEQYF	TGTGCCCTCCACCCGGGGGGCTACGAGCAGTACTTC
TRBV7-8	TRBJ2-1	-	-	CASSLAELSNEQFF	TGTGCCAGCAGCTTAGCCGAACTTTCGAATGAGCAGTTCTTC
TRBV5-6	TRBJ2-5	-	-	CASSLRLSGQETQYF	TGTGCCAGCAGCTTGCGGTTGTCAGGTCAAGAGACCCAGTACTTC
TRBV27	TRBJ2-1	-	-	CASRTEYNEQFF	TGTGCCAGCAGGACAGAGTACAATGAGCAGTTCTTC
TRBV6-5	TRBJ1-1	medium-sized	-	CASSYLYGGTEAFF	TGTGCCAGCAGTTACTTATACGGGGGCACTGAAGCTTTCTTT
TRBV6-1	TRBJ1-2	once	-	CASREAGGGFGYTF	TGTGCCAGCAGAGAAGCAGGTGGCGGGTTTGGCTACACCTTC
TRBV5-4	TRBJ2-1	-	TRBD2	CASSFGGGRSYNEQFF	TGTGCCAGCAGCTTCGGGGGGGGCCGCTCCTACAATGAGCAGTTCTTC
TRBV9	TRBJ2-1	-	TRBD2	CASSVAPSGTYNEQFF	TGTGCCAGCAGCGTAGCACCCAGCGGGACTTACAATGAGCAGTTCTTC
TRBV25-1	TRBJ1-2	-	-	CASMQYMDTF	TGTGCCAGCATGCAATACATGGACACCTTC
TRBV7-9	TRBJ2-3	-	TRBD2	CASSLGGLAGDGTDTQYF	TGTGCCAGCAGCTTAGGGGGACTAGCGGGAGACGGCACAGATACGCAGTATTTT
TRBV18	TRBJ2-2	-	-	CASSPRQNTGELFF	TGTGCCAGCTCACCACGACAGAACACCGGGGAGCTGTTTTTT
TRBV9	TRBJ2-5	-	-	CASSASGLSQETQYF	TGTGCCAGCAGCGCCTCTGGACTAAGCCAAGAGACCCAGTACTTC
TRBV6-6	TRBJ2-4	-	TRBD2	CASRRLASGNIQYF	TGTGCCAGCAGACGACTAGCGTCCGGAAACATTCAGTACTTC
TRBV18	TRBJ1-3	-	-	CASSQGIGNTIYF	TGTGCCAGCTCACAGGGGATCGGAAACACCATATATTTT
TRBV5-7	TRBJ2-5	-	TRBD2	CASSLGAAGEETQYF	TGTGCCAGCAGCTTGGGGGCAGCGGGGGAAGAGACCCAGTACTTC
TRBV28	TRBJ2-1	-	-	CASRYLNEQFF	TGTGCCAGCAGATATTTGAATGAGCAGTTCTTC
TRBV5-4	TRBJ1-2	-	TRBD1	CASSGDRAINYGYTF	TGTGCCAGCAGCGGTGACAGGGCGATAAACTATGGCTACACCTTC
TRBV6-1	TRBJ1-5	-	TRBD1	CASSSDRARNQPQHF	TGTGCCAGCAGTAGTGACAGGGCCCGCAATCAGCCCCAGCATTTT
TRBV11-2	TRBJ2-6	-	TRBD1	CASSWDRGSGANVLTF	TGTGCCAGCAGCTGGGACAGGGGCTCTGGGGCCAACGTCCTGACTTTC
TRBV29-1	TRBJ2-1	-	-	CSVRVKQFF	TGCAGCGTCCGGGTAAAGCAGTTCTTC
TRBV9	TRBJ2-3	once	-	CASSGGGGSNSDTQYF	TGTGCCAGCAGCGGGGGGGGCGGGAGTAACTCAGATACGCAGTATTTT
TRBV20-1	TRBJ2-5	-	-	CSARAEETQYF	TGCAGTGCTAGAGCCGAAGAGACCCAGTACTTC
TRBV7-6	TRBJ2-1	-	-	CASSPQQGFAYNEQFF	TGTGCCAGCAGTCCACAACAGGGATTCGCTTACAATGAGCAGTTCTTC
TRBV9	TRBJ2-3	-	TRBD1	CASSVVGQGTDTQYF	TGTGCCAGCAGCGTAGTAGGACAGGGCACAGATACGCAGTATTTT
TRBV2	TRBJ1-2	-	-	CASRRGGSRDAGYTF	TGTGCCAGCAGGAGGGGGGGCTCCAGGGATGCCGGCTACACCTTC